This T cell receptor beta chain was recovered during a study of somatic mutations in cytotoxic T cells in rheumatoid arthritis. V gave up 6 bases and J gave up 6 bases; unmatched junction bases: 5. This CDR3 is 13 amino acids long. CDR1 MNHEY and CDR2 SMNVEV come from the germline V gene (reference sequence). Method: immunoSEQ multiplex PCR; TCRdb's copy keeps in-frame clones and lacks some. The sample shows about 6,900 clones, about 75% of them seen only once. This TCR came from an adult with rheumatoid arthritis. Sample: CD8+ T cells sorted from blood. This chain joins TRBV27 and TRBJ1-1; TRBD1 matches 9 bases. For the CDR3, the DNA is TGTGCCAGCAGCCATCGGACAGGGGCTGAAGCTTTCTTT. It encodes CASSHRTGAEAFF.